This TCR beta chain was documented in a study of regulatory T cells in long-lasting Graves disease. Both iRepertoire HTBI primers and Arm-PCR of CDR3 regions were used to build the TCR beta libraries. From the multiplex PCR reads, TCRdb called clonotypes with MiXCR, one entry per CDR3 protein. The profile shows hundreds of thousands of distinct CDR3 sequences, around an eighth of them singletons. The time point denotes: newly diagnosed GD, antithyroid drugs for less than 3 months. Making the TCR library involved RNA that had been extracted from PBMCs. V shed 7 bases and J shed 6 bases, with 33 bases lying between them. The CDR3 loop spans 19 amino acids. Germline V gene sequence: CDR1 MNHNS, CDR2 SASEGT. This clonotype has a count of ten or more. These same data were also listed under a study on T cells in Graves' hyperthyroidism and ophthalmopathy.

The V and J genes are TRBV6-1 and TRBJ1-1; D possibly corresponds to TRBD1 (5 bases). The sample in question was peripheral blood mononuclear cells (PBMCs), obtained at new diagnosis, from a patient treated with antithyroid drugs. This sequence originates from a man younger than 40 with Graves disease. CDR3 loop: CASTKPFWGVAAGDAEAFF. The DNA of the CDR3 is TGTGCCAGCACAAAGCCATTTTGGGGGGTCGCCGCCGGGGATGCTGAAGCTTTCTTT.